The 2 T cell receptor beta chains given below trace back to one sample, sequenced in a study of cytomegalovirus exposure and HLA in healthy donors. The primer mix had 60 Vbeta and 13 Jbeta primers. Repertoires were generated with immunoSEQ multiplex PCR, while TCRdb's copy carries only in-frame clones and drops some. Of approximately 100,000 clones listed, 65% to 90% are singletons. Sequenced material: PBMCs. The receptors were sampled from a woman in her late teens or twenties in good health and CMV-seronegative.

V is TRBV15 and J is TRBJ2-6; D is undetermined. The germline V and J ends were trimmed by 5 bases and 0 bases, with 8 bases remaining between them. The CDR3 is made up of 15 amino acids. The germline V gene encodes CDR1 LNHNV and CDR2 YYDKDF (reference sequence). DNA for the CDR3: TGTGCCACCAGCGTAACAAGCTCTGGGGCCAACGTCCTGACTTTC. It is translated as CATSVTSSGANVLTF.

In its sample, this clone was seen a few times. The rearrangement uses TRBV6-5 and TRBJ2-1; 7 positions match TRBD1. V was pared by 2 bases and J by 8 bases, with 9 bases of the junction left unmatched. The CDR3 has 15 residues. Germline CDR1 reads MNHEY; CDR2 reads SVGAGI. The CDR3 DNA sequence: TGTGCCAGCAGTTACGGGCTCCGAGGGGGCGATGAGCAGTTCTTC. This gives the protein CASSYGLRGGDEQFF.